A selection of T cell receptor beta chains follows, all from one sample in a study of cytomegalovirus exposure and HLA in healthy donors. The repertoire was sequenced with immunoSEQ multiplex PCR; TCRdb's copy has only in-frame clones and lacks some. This table holds more than 200,000 clones, 65% to 80% found once. The specimen was PBMCs. The receptors come from a man aged 35 to 55 in good health and CMV-seronegative. The CDR3 runs from the conserved cysteine through the conserved F or W. A D gene is named only where the DNA matches it firmly. Not every row has a clone size; where given, it reads once, few, many or a size class.

abundance,d_gene,j_gene,v_gene,CDR3nt,CDR3aa
-,TRBD2,TRBJ2-3,TRBV9,TGTGCCAGCAGCGTTGAGGGGAGGGCAGATACGCAGTATTTT,CASSVEGRADTQYF
-,-,TRBJ2-1,TRBV4-2,TGTGCCAGCAGCCAAGTCGTTCTCCGTAGCTCCTACAATGAGCAGTTCTTC,CASSQVVLRSSYNEQFF
-,-,TRBJ1-5,TRBV28,TGTGCCAGCGCTTTACTCAATCAGCCCCAGCATTTT,CASALLNQPQHF
-,TRBD2,TRBJ2-3,TRBV9,TGTGCCAGCAGCGTAGCTAGGGCTAGCGGGGCCGTCTACACAGATACGCAGTATTTT,CASSVARASGAVYTDTQYF
few,-,TRBJ1-5,TRBV4-1,TGCGCCAGCAGCCAAAGCAGGGTAGTTCAGCCCCAGCATTTT,CASSQSRVVQPQHF
-,-,TRBJ1-2,TRBV6-5,TGTGCCAGCAGTTACGACAGAGGAGGCTACACCTTC,CASSYDRGGYTF
-,TRBD1,TRBJ2-7,TRBV7-2,TGTGCCAGCAGCTTACAACAGGGGCAGGGGGAGCAGTACTTC,CASSLQQGQGEQYF
-,-,TRBJ1-1,TRBV28,TGTGCCAGCAGGGGGGGGCGGGCCCTGAACACTGAAGCTTTCTTT,CASRGGRALNTEAFF
-,TRBD1,TRBJ1-1,TRBV29-1,TGCAAGGTTCAGGGGGCCAACACTGAAGCTTTCTTT,CKVQGANTEAFF
-,-,TRBJ2-1,TRBV30,TGTGCCTGGAGCGGGGACTACAATGAGCAGTTCTTC,CAWSGDYNEQFF
-,-,TRBJ2-7,TRBV5-1,TGCGCCAGCAGCTTGACTCCGGGGAACGAGCAGTACTTC,CASSLTPGNEQYF
-,-,TRBJ2-1,TRBV19,TGTGCCAGTAGTATACGGAGGGGCGCCTACAATGAGCAGTTCTTC,CASSIRRGAYNEQFF
-,-,TRBJ2-1,TRBV5-1,TGCGCCAGCAGCTACTCTAGCGCCTCCTCGAATGAGCAGTTCTTC,CASSYSSASSNEQFF
-,-,TRBJ2-7,TRBV10-1,TGCGCCAGCAGTGGAGGCGAACCCTACGAGCAGTACTTC,CASSGGEPYEQYF
-,-,TRBJ1-3,TRBV18,TGTGCCAGCTCACCTAGCTCTGGAAACACCATATATTTT,CASSPSSGNTIYF
once,-,TRBJ1-5,TRBV10-3,TGTGCCATCAGTGAGTCTCTCGGGTCCCGCGGTCAGCCCCAGCATTTT,CAISESLGSRGQPQHF
-,-,TRBJ2-5,TRBV19,TGTGCCAGCACTCCGGGACACTCCTCACACGGGGCCCAAGAGACCCAGTACTTC,CASTPGHSSHGAQETQYF
-,TRBD2,TRBJ2-7,TRBV7-8,TGTGCCAGCAGCTACCCGGGACTAGCGGGGGGAGCCGAGCAGTACTTC,CASSYPGLAGGAEQYF
-,TRBD2,TRBJ2-5,TRBV9,TGTGCCAGCAGCACCCGGACTAGCGGGAACCAAGAGACCCAGTACTTC,CASSTRTSGNQETQYF
-,-,TRBJ1-4,TRBV4-1,TGCGCCAGCAGCCAAGATACAGGGGAAAAACTGTTTTTT,CASSQDTGEKLFF
-,-,TRBJ1-5,TRBV6-5,TGTGCCAGCAGACGTGACAGGTATAGCAATCAGCCCCAGCATTTT,CASRRDRYSNQPQHF
-,TRBD2,TRBJ2-7,TRBV2,TGTGCCAGCAGTGACTCGGGAGGGGGCGAGCAGTACTTC,CASSDSGGGEQYF
-,-,TRBJ1-5,TRBV10-3,TGTGCCATCAGTGATTGGCAGGGAGGTCAGCCCCAGCATTTT,CAISDWQGGQPQHF
-,TRBD1,TRBJ2-7,TRBV4-1,TGCGCCAGCAGCCATGCCCTGCCCGGGACAGGGGCTTCCTACGAGCAGTACTTC,CASSHALPGTGASYEQYF
-,TRBD1,TRBJ2-7,TRBV6-5,TGTGCCAGCAGTTACTCGGGACAGGAGGCAACCTACGAGCAGTACTTC,CASSYSGQEATYEQYF
few,-,TRBJ1-1,TRBV30,TGTGCCTGGACCCTAGGGGGGGGCACTGAAGCTTTCTTT,CAWTLGGGTEAFF
-,-,TRBJ1-5,TRBV10-3,TGTGCCATCAGCACAGGGTTTCGGGATAATCAGCCCCAGCATTTT,CAISTGFRDNQPQHF
-,TRBD1,TRBJ1-4,TRBV2,TGTGCCACCTACCAGGGGGCAACTAATGAAAAACTGTTTTTT,CATYQGATNEKLFF
-,-,TRBJ1-5,TRBV21-1,TGTGCCAGCAGCAAAGAGAGCACGGGTTTCAATGGTTGTCAGCCCCAGCATTTT,CASSKESTGFNGCQPQHF
few,-,TRBJ1-5,TRBV5-5,TGTGCCAGCAGCCCACGCGGACAAAGCAATCAGCCCCAGCATTTT,CASSPRGQSNQPQHF
few,TRBD1,TRBJ2-5,TRBV18,TGTGCCAGCTCACCGACAGGGGGAGAGACCCAGTACTTC,CASSPTGGETQYF
-,-,TRBJ1-2,TRBV7-8,TGTGCCAGCAGCTTCGAGGACAGTAACTATGGCTACACCTTC,CASSFEDSNYGYTF
-,TRBD1,TRBJ2-2,TRBV9,TGTGCCAGCAGCGTAGAGTGGACAGGGGGCTTCGGGGAGCTGTTTTTT,CASSVEWTGGFGELFF
-,TRBD2,TRBJ2-7,TRBV25-1,TGTGCCAGCAATGGGGCGGGAGTGTACGAGCAGTACTTC,CASNGAGVYEQYF
once,TRBD1,TRBJ1-5,TRBV2,TGTGCCAGCAGTTATTTGGGGACAGGCCTTCGGCAGCCCCAGCATTTT,CASSYLGTGLRQPQHF
-,TRBD1,TRBJ2-3,TRBV28,TGTGCCACCATCCGACAGGGGGCAGATACGCAGTATTTT,CATIRQGADTQYF
-,-,TRBJ1-5,TRBV6-5,TGTGCCAGCAGTTACTCGCAGGCGGGAGCCCAGCATTTT,CASSYSQAGAQHF
-,-,TRBJ2-2,TRBV4-2,TGTGCCAGCAGCCCTTTTCGGGGGGAGCTGTTTTTT,CASSPFRGELFF
-,TRBD1,TRBJ2-1,TRBV13,TGTGCCAGCAGCTCGGGACAGGGGGCCTACAATGAGCAGTTCTTC,CASSSGQGAYNEQFF